The source of this T cell receptor beta chain is a study of cytomegalovirus exposure and HLA in healthy donors. General observations from the study: In an earlier analysis, productive rearrangement rates for most beta V segments clustered near 87% or 30%. A later examination showed that TCR association rates differed by HLA locus, with DRB1 most and HLA-C fewest. Across donors, sequencing depth was assumed by presence/absence analyses to be roughly uniform.

Points on this clone: Antigen specificity is unknown.

All donors participated as healthy donors of bone marrow. V lost 2 bases, J lost 3 bases, and 3 bases stayed unmatched. This CDR3 is built from 15 residues. Germline CDR1 reads MDHEN; CDR2 reads SYDVKM. In the PCR, 60 Vbeta and 13 Jbeta primers were used. The data were produced by immunoSEQ multiplex PCR, yet TCRdb's version contains in-frame clones alone and is incomplete. The profile shows about 120,000 clones, around two thirds of them singletons. This TCR came from a woman in her forties in good health and CMV-seropositive. The sample taken for sequencing was PBMCs. The V gene is TRBV28, the J gene TRBJ2-7, with 11 bases that match TRBD1. CDR3 nucleotide sequence: TGTGCCAGCAGTTTAGGACAGGGGGCCCTCTACGAGCAGTACTTC. Amino acids: CASSLGQGALYEQYF.